This T cell receptor (beta chain) is drawn from a study of CD8 T cells in ankylosing spondylitis. TCRdb itself ran the 5' RACE reads through MiXCR, one entry per CDR3 protein. Of some 240,000 distinct CDR3 sequences detected, roughly 25% appear once; the ten largest clones hold 0.6% to 0.75%. Trimming at V came to 0 bases and at J to 2 bases, leaving 5 bases not matched to a gene. This CDR3 is 17 amino acids long. Germline assignment: CDR1 DFQATT and CDR2 SNEGSKA (reference sequence). The J gene is TRBJ2-6, the V gene TRBV20-1; 9 bases map to TRBD2. The TCR comes from a male donor with ankylosing spondylitis or in good health (not recorded which). Sequenced: blood, either unsorted or a sorted T cell fraction (not recorded which). The CDR3 sequence: CSARDLRGGAGANVLTF. The CDR3, as DNA: TGCAGTGCTAGAGATCTGCGGGGGGGCGCTGGGGCCAACGTCCTGACTTTC.